One and the same sample provided the 20 T cell receptor beta chains below, sequenced in a study of T-cell reconstitution after alpha-beta-depleted transplantation in children listed by TCRdb under 2016. Libraries came from PCR. Sequencing used an Illumina HiSeq 2500. Molecular barcoding was employed in the preparation of TCR libraries, with unique molecular identifiers being used to normalize TCRbeta repertoire quantification. The public reads were run again by TCRdb, first through fastp at Q25 and then through MiXCR, and only productive beta chains were kept. When rows share a CDR3 protein, they turn into one entry using the most common DNA and genes. The sample profile shows hundreds of thousands of distinct CDR3 sequences; roughly 8.2% of them were found once. The biggest ten clones account for 6% to 7% of the sample. Per the publication, the treatment or condition label means: allogeneic hematopoietic cell transplantation with graft depleted of TCRalphabeta T cells and CD19 B cells.

Material: PBMCs, mostly from graft donor cells, obtained 180 days after TCRalphabeta/CD19-depleted stem cell transplant. The receptors were sampled from a male patient between 5 and 17 years old who had a stem cell transplant for acute lymphoblastic leukemia, so the T cells may come from the graft donor.

This clonotype was picked up a small number of times. The chain combines TRBV28 with TRBJ1-2; 8 nucleotides align to TRBD1. The J segment lost 4 bases and the V segment lost 4 bases, leaving 8 bases of the junction unmatched. Germline V gene sequence: CDR1 MDHEN, CDR2 SYDVKM. CDR3 length equals 15 residues. The CDR3 loop reads CASSSGQGRSYGYTF. The CDR3 coding sequence is TGTGCCAGCAGTTCTGGACAGGGCCGGTCCTATGGCTACACCTTC.

In its sample, this clonotype was seen many times. This chain links TRBV9 with TRBJ2-3, with D unclear. V was pared by 2 bases and J by 4 bases, with 8 bases between. The CDR3 totals 13 residues. Germline-derived CDR1 and CDR2 are SGDLS and YYNGEE. The CDR3 region has the DNA TGTGCCAGCAGCGTGGGATTGGCAGATACGCAGTATTTT. Protein sequence: CASSVGLADTQYF.

The table lists this clonotype with many counts. Here the CDR3 DNA reads TGCAGCGTTGAAGGCAGGGCCACTGAAGCTTTCTTT. It is translated as CSVEGRATEAFF. The V call is TRBV29-1, the J call TRBJ1-1, with a tentative D call TRBD1 (5 bases). CDR1 and CDR2 from the germline V gene are SQVTM and ANQGSEA. The CDR3 runs to 12 residues. V gave up 1 base and J gave up 4 bases, with 7 bases separating them.

This clonotype was found many times. The J gene is TRBJ2-1, the V gene TRBV5-5, with D hard to call. The V end was cut by 3 bases, the J end by 4 bases, with 11 bases between. From germline, CDR1 is SGHKS and CDR2 YYEKEE (reference sequence). The CDR3 sequence is 14 residues long. CDR3 amino acids: CASSSLGVYNEQFF. In DNA form, the CDR3 reads TGTGCCAGCAGCTCCCTTGGGGTATACAATGAGCAGTTCTTC.

Many counts were recorded for this clonotype. V usage is TRBV5-1 and J usage is TRBJ2-1; D gene uncertain. The CDR3 covers 15 residues. Per germline, CDR1 SGHRS and CDR2 YFSETQ. The V end was cut by 0 bases, the J end by 0 bases, with 7 bases between. CDR3 region: CASSLDYPSYNEQFF. In DNA form, the CDR3 reads TGCGCCAGCAGCTTGGACTACCCCTCCTACAATGAGCAGTTCTTC.

This clonotype is medium-sized. The chain couples TRBV6-1 to TRBJ1-5, with 9 bases identical to TRBD1. The CDR3 covers 13 residues. Germline lookup yields CDR1 MNHNS and CDR2 SASEGT. Losses at the gene ends were 8 bases for V and 6 bases for J; bases not matched to a gene: 5. The CDR3 reads CASRGDRAQPQHF. CDR3 coding DNA: TGTGCCAGCCGTGGGGACAGGGCTCAGCCCCAGCATTTT.

This clonotype was recorded at least ten times. A much larger clone differs by one base, so this may be a read error. The chain carries TRBV29-1 and TRBJ2-7, with 9 bases fitting TRBD1. CDR1 is SQVTM, CDR2 ANQGSEA, per germline. The CDR3 consists of 13 residues. DNA of the CDR3: TGCACCGCGGGACAGGGCTTCTCCTACGAGCAGTACTTC. It yields the protein CTAGQGFSYEQYF.

The rearrangement links TRBV19 to TRBJ2-1, with a possible D match to TRBD2 (7 bases). Per germline, CDR1 LNHDA and CDR2 SQIVND (reference sequence). The CDR3 contains 17 residues. V shed 2 bases and J shed 1 base, with 15 bases lying between them. The DNA of the CDR3 is TGTGCCAGTAGTATACGGGGGCGGGAGAATTCCTACAATGAGCAGTTCTTC. It codes for CASSIRGRENSYNEQFF.

This clonotype was observed a handful of times. This chain uses TRBV9 with TRBJ2-7, with 9 bases matching TRBD1. Germline V gives CDR1 SGDLS, CDR2 YYNGEE. The CDR3 covers 15 residues. V shed 3 bases and J 6 bases; nucleotides not matched to a gene: 10. CDR3 bases: TGTGCCAGCAGCGGCCGGGACAGGGAACCGCGCGAGCAGTACTTC. Amino acid sequence: CASSGRDREPREQYF.

There are many counts of this clonotype. V usage is TRBV29-1 and J usage is TRBJ2-5, with D tentatively TRBD1 (5 bases). CDR3 length: 11 amino acids. Germline V gives CDR1 SQVTM, CDR2 ANQGSEA. With 6 bases removed from V and 5 bases from J, the gap between germline ends came to 10 bases. CDR3 sequence (DNA): TGCAGCGTGGGGCCGCAGGAGACCCAGTACTTC. It yields the protein CSVGPQETQYF.

Ten or more counts support this clonotype. The chain uses TRBV12-3 or TRBV12-4 and TRBJ1-5; weak D call: TRBD1 (5 bases). The CDR3 sequence is 14 residues long. Trimming took 10 bases from V and 0 from J, leaving 13 bases between them. CDR3 in amino acids: CATSWRGSNQPQHF. The CDR3 DNA follows: TGTGCCACCTCCTGGAGGGGTAGCAATCAGCCCCAGCATTTT.

This clonotype was seen ten or more times. This chain joins TRBV12-3 or TRBV12-4 and TRBJ1-4; TRBD1 might be the D (5 bases). The CDR3 length is 14 residues. V lost 5 bases, J lost 4 bases, and 11 bases lay in between. CDR3 protein: CASSRQSLNEKLFF. For the CDR3, the DNA is TGTGCCAGCAGTCGACAGTCACTTAATGAAAAACTGTTTTTT.

This clonotype has ten or more counts. The chain employs TRBV11-3 and TRBJ2-1; no clear D gene. The V end was cut by 5 bases, the J end by 1 base, with 9 bases between. Germline CDR1 is SGHNT and CDR2 is YENEEA. This CDR3 is 14 amino acids long. The DNA for the CDR3 is TGTGCCAGCAGCCCCTCTAGGTCCTACAATGAGCAGTTCTTC. Protein: CASSPSRSYNEQFF.

In this sample, this clonotype turned up many times. The chain carries TRBV6-1 and TRBJ2-7; D perhaps matches TRBD2 (6 bases). Germline V gene data show CDR1 as MNHNS and CDR2 as SASEGT. V was trimmed by 7 bases and J by 0 bases, leaving 16 bases between them. The CDR3 sequence is 15 residues long. The CDR3 loop is CASNGGDQASYEQYF. Here the CDR3 DNA reads TGTGCCAGCAACGGGGGAGACCAAGCCTCCTACGAGCAGTACTTC.

This clonotype occurred many times. The chain employs TRBV4-2 and TRBJ1-5; 9 nucleotides agree with TRBD1. V lost 4 bases, J lost 4 bases, and 2 bases stayed unmatched. Per the germline V gene, CDR1 is LGHNA and CDR2 is YNFKEQ. This CDR3 region has 14 residues. The CDR3 here is CASSPGTGNQPQHF. DNA of the CDR3: TGTGCCAGCAGCCCGGGGACAGGGAATCAGCCCCAGCATTTT.

Note on this clonotype: A far larger clone is just one base off, so this is likely a read error. The chain recombines TRBV7-2 with TRBJ2-7; D not certain. The CDR3 is made up of 12 amino acids. The germline V gene has CDR1 SGHTA and CDR2 FQGNSA. This CDR3 is CASSPTSYDQYF. The CDR3 DNA reads TGTGCCAGCAGCCCCACATCTTACGACCAGTACTTC.

The CDR3 nucleotides are TGTGCCAGCAGCCGGGGACAGGGGGCAGGGACAACCACCGGGGAGCTGTTTTTT. Protein product: CASSRGQGAGTTTGELFF. V and J are TRBV7-3 and TRBJ2-2; 12 bases fit TRBD1. The CDR3 consists of 18 residues. V gave up 5 bases and J gave up 4 bases; unmatched junction bases: 11. Germline CDR1 SGHTA, CDR2 FQGTGA. The variable domain in full, completed from reference TRBV7-3 and TRBJ2-2, reads GAGVSQTPSNKVTEKGKYVELRCDPISGHTALYWYRQSLGQGPEFLIYFQGTGAADDSGLPNDRFFAVRPEGSVSTLKIQRTERGDSAVYLCASSRGQGAGTTTGELFFGEGSRLTVL.

This sequence joins TRBV12-3 or TRBV12-4 and TRBJ1-3; 7 nucleotides agree with TRBD1. V trimming: 6 bases; J trimming: 4 bases; junction bases outside the gene matches: 3. This CDR3 is 13 amino acids long. This CDR3 reads CASSLRGGNTIYF. The CDR3 DNA follows: TGTGCCAGCAGCCTCAGGGGGGGAAACACCATATATTTT.

This clonotype was counted a few times. The V and J genes are TRBV20-1 and TRBJ2-1; D not resolved. The V gene lost 1 base and the J gene lost 3 bases, with 10 bases spanning the gap. CDR3 length: 14 amino acids. Per the germline V gene, CDR1 is DFQATT and CDR2 is SNEGSKA (reference sequence). CDR3 amino acids: CSARVRVGYNEQFF. CDR3 DNA: TGCAGTGCTAGAGTTCGAGTGGGCTACAATGAGCAGTTCTTC.

This clonotype was counted at least ten times. The chain is built from TRBV18 and TRBJ1-5, with D maybe TRBD1 (6 bases). Germline V CDR1 and CDR2: KGHSH, LQKENI. With 5 bases removed from V and 0 bases from J, the gap between germline ends came to 14 bases. The CDR3 covers 16 residues. CDR3 bases: TGTGCCAGCTCAATAGAAGCAGGGGTTAGCAATCAGCCCCAGCATTTT. Protein: CASSIEAGVSNQPQHF. The full variable domain, its missing parts supplied by reference TRBV18 and TRBJ1-5, is NAGVMQNPRHLVRRRGQEARLRCSPMKGHSHVYWYRQLPEEGLKFMVYLQKENIIDESGMPKERFSAEFPKEGPSILRIQQVVRGDSAAYFCASSIEAGVSNQPQHFGDGTRLSIL.